A single sample is the source of the 13 T cell receptor beta chains below, sequenced in a study of Ad26.COV2.S vaccination and SARS-CoV-2 variants. Sequencing was performed with immunoSEQ multiplex PCR; in TCRdb, only in-frame clones are kept and a portion is missing. The sample includes about 87,000 clones, under 90% of them seen just once. The specimen was peripheral blood, collected after recovery from COVID-19. All receptors derive from a human donor who had recovered from COVID-19.

This rearrangement joins TRBV9 to TRBJ2-1, with 10 bases aligning to TRBD2. V dropped 4 bases and J dropped 4; count of bases not matched to a gene: 5. Germline assignment: CDR1 SGDLS and CDR2 YYNGEE. This CDR3 contains 15 residues. DNA for the CDR3: TGTGCCAGCAGCCCTAGCGGGGGAGGGTACAATGAGCAGTTCTTC. Translated: CASSPSGGGYNEQFF. Combining the CDR3 with reference TRBV9 and TRBJ2-1 gives the whole variable domain DSGVTQTPKHLITATGQRVTLRCSPRSGDLSVYWYQQSLDQGLQFLIQYYNGEERAKGNILERFSAQQFPDLHSELNLSSLELGDSALYFCASSPSGGGYNEQFFGPGTRLTVL.

The V gene is TRBV7-3, the J gene TRBJ2-1; either TRBD1 or TRBD2 may fit D (6 bases each). This CDR3 is 16 amino acids long. CDR1 and CDR2 from the germline V gene are SGHTA and FQGTGA. Trimming took 3 bases from V and 7 from J, leaving 19 bases between them. The CDR3 region is CASSFSDGRGGNEQFF. Written as DNA, the CDR3 is TGTGCCAGCAGCTTCTCGGACGGGAGAGGGGGGAATGAGCAGTTCTTC.

This chain uses TRBV2 with TRBJ1-6; a weak D match, TRBD1 (5 bases). With 10 bases removed from V and 0 bases from J, the gap between germline ends came to 13 bases. This CDR3 is built from 15 residues. In germline, CDR1 is SNHLY, CDR2 FYNNEI. CDR3 in amino acids: CANADRSSYNSPLHF. The CDR3 bases are TGTGCCAACGCAGACAGAAGCTCCTATAATTCACCCCTCCACTTT.

This chain joins TRBV2 and TRBJ2-7; tentatively, D is TRBD1 or TRBD2 (6 bases each). Germline assignment: CDR1 SNHLY and CDR2 FYNNEI. V shed 6 bases and J shed 9 bases, with 21 bases lying between them. The length of the CDR3 is 14 residues. CDR3 nucleotide sequence: TGTGCCAGCAGCTCGCTACGGGGGCCGAGGGGGCAGTACTTC. Its protein is CASSSLRGPRGQYF.

The chain has TRBV19 and TRBJ2-1, with D perhaps being TRBD1 or TRBD2 (5 bases each). The CDR3 is 15 residues long. The germline gives CDR1 LNHDA, CDR2 SQIVND (reference sequence). V lost 5 bases and J 4 bases, leaving 15 bases between the germline ends. The CDR3 region is CASSSQGPEYNEQFF. The DNA of the CDR3 is TGTGCCAGTAGTTCTCAGGGACCTGAATACAATGAGCAGTTCTTC.

The chain has TRBV13 and TRBJ2-1; D unclear. The CDR3 runs 13 residues. The V and J ends lost 4 bases and 6 bases respectively, with 10 bases between them. Germline V gene sequence: CDR1 PRHDT, CDR2 FYEKMQ (reference sequence). DNA of the CDR3: TGTGCCAGCAGCTCTCAGTCAGTCAATGAGCAGTTCTTC. This codes for CASSSQSVNEQFF.

The gene calls are TRBV28 and TRBJ1-1; D unclear. The germline gives CDR1 MDHEN, CDR2 SYDVKM. The V end lost 7 bases, the J end lost 3 bases, and 9 bases lay between the germline ends. This CDR3 is built from 12 residues. The CDR3 loop reads CASMVSYTEAFF. The CDR3 bases are TGTGCCAGCATGGTCTCTTACACTGAAGCTTTCTTT.

This clone was observed once. This chain connects TRBV20-1 to TRBJ2-7; 7 nucleotides agree with TRBD2. With V trimmed by 2 bases and J by 6 bases, 1 base remained unmatched. The CDR3 extends over 11 amino acids. Germline V gives CDR1 DFQATT, CDR2 SNEGSKA (reference sequence). This chain's CDR3 is CSARRLAEQYF. CDR3 in DNA: TGCAGTGCTAGACGACTAGCCGAGCAGTACTTC.

The chain has TRBV9 and TRBJ1-3; 7 bases map to TRBD1. The CDR3 is 16 amino acids. Germline loops: CDR1 SGDLS, CDR2 YYNGEE. Losses at the gene ends were 6 bases for V and 2 bases for J; bases not matched to a gene: 11. The CDR3 spells CASTEYGTVAGNTIYF. Written as DNA, the CDR3 is TGTGCCAGCACCGAATACGGGACAGTGGCTGGAAACACCATATATTTT.

The V and J genes are TRBV6-5 and TRBJ2-2; 9 bases are a match to TRBD1. Germline V gene data show CDR1 as MNHEY and CDR2 as SVGAGI. The CDR3 is 14 amino acids. J lost 6 bases, V lost 8 bases, and 7 bases had no gene match. The CDR3 region is CASLGRQGAGELFF. In DNA form, the CDR3 reads TGTGCCAGCCTCGGGCGACAGGGGGCCGGGGAGCTGTTTTTT.

The chain carries TRBV19 and TRBJ2-7, with 9 bases fitting TRBD1. The CDR3 sequence is 13 residues long. Germline CDR1 is LNHDA and CDR2 is SQIVND (reference sequence). V trimming: 4 bases; J trimming: 3 bases; junction bases outside the gene matches: 1. In DNA form, the CDR3 reads TGTGCCAGTAGTAGGGACAGGGACTACGAGCAGTACTTC. This translates into CASSRDRDYEQYF.

This clone was detected a few times. The V gene is TRBV7-2, the J gene TRBJ2-2; 9 bases map to TRBD1. The V and J ends lost 5 bases and 5 bases, in that order; junction bases with no gene match: 15. The CDR3 extends over 18 amino acids. Germline CDR1 SGHTA, CDR2 FQGNSA. The CDR3 is CASSPAEGTGYLTGELFF. The CDR3 coding sequence is TGTGCCAGCAGCCCAGCGGAGGGGACAGGGTATCTAACCGGGGAGCTGTTTTTT.

The chain is built from TRBV19 and TRBJ2-7; D perhaps matches TRBD2 (5 bases). Germline CDR1 and CDR2: LNHDA and SQIVND (reference sequence). The CDR3 sequence is 11 residues long. V lost 6 bases and J 3 bases, leaving 6 bases between the germline ends. CDR3 sequence: CASRGLYEQYF. CDR3 nucleotide sequence: TGTGCCAGTAGAGGACTCTACGAGCAGTACTTC.